Listed here are 9 T cell receptor beta chains from one sample, sequenced in a study of CD8 T cells in Susac syndrome. The authors reverse transcribed roughly 0.5 to 1 ug RNA with random hexamers. Using its own MiXCR run on the immunoSEQ multiplex PCR reads, TCRdb lists one record per CDR3 protein. Among about 200,000 distinct CDR3 sequences listed, 95% were seen once. Sequencing was carried out using CD4+ T cells from PBMCs. These receptors all stem from a human donor in good health.

The gene calls are TRBV18 and TRBJ1-4, with TRBD1 matching 8 bases. The germline gives CDR1 KGHSH, CDR2 LQKENI. The CDR3 has 16 amino acids. The V segment lost 3 bases and the J segment 7 bases; nucleotides outside the gene matches: 10. As DNA, the CDR3 is TGTGCCAGCTCACCGACGCAGGGGGCGCTAGGTGAAAAACTGTTTTTT. As protein: CASSPTQGALGEKLFF.

The chain carries TRBV4-3 and TRBJ1-6; a weak D match, TRBD1 (5 bases). The CDR3 length is 14 residues. Per germline, CDR1 LGHNA and CDR2 YSLEER. The germline V and J ends were trimmed by 4 bases and 11 bases, with 15 bases remaining between them. The CDR3 protein is CASSPREGMTPLHF. CDR3 DNA sequence: TGCGCCAGCAGCCCCAGGGAGGGAATGACACCCCTCCACTTT.

J is TRBJ1-2 and V is TRBV30; D remains unclear. Germline V gives CDR1 GTSNPN, CDR2 SVGIG (reference sequence). The CDR3 loop spans 12 amino acids. V was clipped by 4 bases and J by 3 bases, with 9 bases between them. DNA of the CDR3: TGTGCCTGGACAGGCGGGGACTATGGCTACACCTTC. It yields the protein CAWTGGDYGYTF.

V gene TRBV20-1 combines with J gene TRBJ2-5; the match to TRBD2 covers 13 bases. The germline V gene has CDR1 DFQATT and CDR2 SNEGSKA (reference sequence). V trimming: 5 bases; J trimming: 5 bases; junction bases outside the gene matches: 2. This CDR3 is 13 amino acids long. Written as DNA, the CDR3 is TGCAGTGCTCGGACTAGCGGGGGTGAGACCCAGTACTTC. It translates to CSARTSGGETQYF.

This sequence joins TRBV18 and TRBJ2-3; TRBD2 matches 7 bases. In germline, CDR1 is KGHSH, CDR2 LQKENI. CDR3 length equals 14 residues. V gave up 2 bases and J gave up 2 bases; unmatched junction bases: 1. The CDR3 region has the DNA TGTGCCAGCTCACCAGCGGGGGACACAGATACGCAGTATTTT. Residues: CASSPAGDTDTQYF. Full variable domain (remainder filled in from reference TRBV18 and TRBJ2-3): NAGVMQNPRHLVRRRGQEARLRCSPMKGHSHVYWYRQLPEEGLKFMVYLQKENIIDESGMPKERFSAEFPKEGPSILRIQQVVRGDSAAYFCASSPAGDTDTQYFGPGTRLTVL.

The chain combines TRBV5-1 with TRBJ2-1; the match to TRBD1 covers 7 bases. The germline V gene encodes CDR1 SGHRS and CDR2 YFSETQ. V trimming: 4 bases; J trimming: 4 bases; junction bases outside the gene matches: 5. CDR3 length: 14 amino acids. The CDR3 loop reads CASSPRDSYNEQFF. The CDR3, as DNA: TGCGCCAGCAGCCCCCGGGACAGTTACAATGAGCAGTTCTTC.

This sequence joins TRBV12-3 or TRBV12-4 and TRBJ2-3; TRBD1 matches at 8 bases. The CDR3 is made up of 16 amino acids. J lost 1 base, V lost 5 bases, and 8 bases had no gene match. The CDR3: CASSPRQGMGTDTQYF. DNA of the CDR3: TGTGCCAGCAGTCCGAGACAGGGGATGGGCACAGATACGCAGTATTTT.

The rearrangement joins TRBV29-1 to TRBJ2-5; D is possibly TRBD1 (5 bases). CDR1 is SQVTM and CDR2 is ANQGSEA in the germline V gene. This CDR3 contains 12 residues. V was pared by 6 bases and J by 2 bases, with 10 bases between. CDR3 nucleotides: TGCAGCGTCAGGGTGGGGCAAGAGACCCAGTACTTC. Amino acids: CSVRVGQETQYF.

CDR3 in amino acids: CASSVRSNTGELFF. DNA for the CDR3: TGTGCCAGCAGCGTGAGGTCGAACACCGGGGAGCTGTTTTTT. The chain recombines TRBV9 with TRBJ2-2; D not certain. The germline V gene has CDR1 SGDLS and CDR2 YYNGEE. Trimming stripped 2 bases from V and 0 bases from J, with 5 bases between. This CDR3 contains 14 residues.